One and the same sample provided the 23 T cell receptor beta chains below, sequenced in a study of PD-1 blockade in mismatch repair-deficient tumors. The repertoire was sequenced with immunoSEQ multiplex PCR; TCRdb's copy has only in-frame clones and lacks some. The sample records over 11,000 clones, under 90% being singletons. Antigens of these TCRs are unknown. As to time point: identical approximately 10-day culture without peptide (control). Sequencing was performed on cells cultured in vitro, taken from a patient treated with pembrolizumab. Every receptor here comes from an adult with mismatch repair-deficient cancer.

The J gene is TRBJ2-3, the V gene TRBV28, with a tentative D call TRBD2 (7 bases). This CDR3 spans 15 amino acids. V dropped 7 bases and J dropped 4 bases, with 18 bases sitting between them. Germline V gene sequence: CDR1 MDHEN, CDR2 SYDVKM. This chain's CDR3 is CASTNGGASSDTQYF. CDR3 bases: TGTGCCAGCACAAATGGGGGGGCAAGTTCAGATACGCAGTATTTT.

This chain connects TRBV10-3 to TRBJ2-7; 7 nucleotides line up with TRBD1. This CDR3 has 13 amino acids. V lost 8 bases and J lost 3; bases outside the gene matches: 7. From germline, CDR1 is ENHRY and CDR2 SYGVKD. Here the CDR3 DNA reads TGTGCCATCGCCCGGGACAGAGACTACGAGCAGTACTTC. Its protein product is CAIARDRDYEQYF.

V usage is TRBV27 and J usage is TRBJ2-3; 7 bases match TRBD2. This CDR3 comprises 12 residues. V trimming: 6 bases; J trimming: 6 bases; junction bases outside the gene matches: 3. Germline CDR1 and CDR2: MNHEY and SMNVEV (reference sequence). CDR3 in amino acids: CASSPGRDTQYF. The CDR3 nucleotides are TGTGCCAGCAGCCCCGGGAGGGATACGCAGTATTTT.

The chain combines TRBV19 with TRBJ1-2; the D gene is possibly TRBD1 (6 bases). CDR1 is LNHDA, CDR2 SQIVND, per germline (reference sequence). The CDR3 sequence is 13 residues long. Trimming took off 5 bases at V and 4 bases at J, with 11 bases between the two ends. Here the CDR3 reads CASSQTGLYGYTF. CDR3 DNA: TGTGCCAGTAGTCAGACAGGTCTCTATGGCTACACCTTC. The variable domain in full, completed from reference TRBV19 and TRBJ1-2, reads DGGITQSPKYLFRKEGQNVTLSCEQNLNHDAMYWYRQDPGQGLRLIYYSQIVNDFQKGDIAEGYSVSREKKESFPLTVTSAQKNPTAFYLCASSQTGLYGYTFGSGTRLTVV.

V is TRBV6-5 and J is TRBJ2-3; 7 bases agree with TRBD2. The germline V gene encodes CDR1 MNHEY and CDR2 SVGAGI. The CDR3 has 15 residues. Trimming took 2 bases from V and 2 from J; bases not matched to a gene: 4. The CDR3 here is CASSYGGRDTDTQYF. The CDR3 coding sequence is TGTGCCAGCAGTTACGGCGGGAGAGACACAGATACGCAGTATTTT.

The CDR3 sequence: CASIPIGQETQYF. DNA for the CDR3: TGTGCCAGCATCCCCATAGGGCAAGAGACCCAGTACTTC. The chain links TRBV7-9 to TRBJ2-5; no definite D call. The V end lost 7 bases, the J end lost 2 bases, and 11 bases lay between the germline ends. The CDR3 consists of 13 residues. Germline CDR1 and CDR2: SEHNR and FQNEAQ (reference sequence).

The V call is TRBV11-2, the J call TRBJ1-3, with 9 bases lining up with TRBD1. J gave up 6 bases and V 6 bases, and 9 bases lay outside the gene matches. CDR1 is SGHAT and CDR2 is FQNNGV in the germline V gene. CDR3 length: 15 residues. CDR3 amino acids: CASSYDRDRVNTIYF. CDR3 DNA: TGTGCCAGCAGTTATGACCGGGACAGGGTAAACACCATATATTTT.

The chain is built from TRBV11-1 and TRBJ2-7; maybe TRBD2 (6 bases). CDR1 SGHAT and CDR2 FQDESV come from the germline V gene (reference sequence). The ends were cut back, 4 bases at V and 3 bases at J, with 13 bases in the middle. This CDR3 has 14 residues. The CDR3 sequence: CASSSGGGGYEQYF. The CDR3 bases are TGTGCCAGCAGCTCCGGTGGGGGAGGCTACGAGCAGTACTTC.

V and J are TRBV28 and TRBJ1-3; 12 bases line up with TRBD1. Looked up from germline, CDR1 is MDHEN and CDR2 is SYDVKM. The J segment lost 5 bases and the V segment lost 7 bases, leaving 24 bases of the junction unmatched. The CDR3 is made up of 21 amino acids. The CDR3 loop is CASKPVGVGTGGLRARNTIYF. CDR3 coding DNA: TGTGCCAGCAAACCCGTGGGGGTTGGGACAGGGGGCCTAAGAGCGAGAAACACCATATATTTT.

The V and J genes are TRBV5-1 and TRBJ2-2; 9 nucleotides match TRBD2. Germline V lookup: CDR1 SGHRS, CDR2 YFSETQ. The CDR3 covers 17 residues. Trimming took 0 bases from V and 7 from J; bases not matched to a gene: 10. CDR3 coding DNA: TGCGCCAGCAGCTTGGCCGGAAGCGGGAGGAGGGACGGGGAGCTGTTTTTT. This translates into CASSLAGSGRRDGELFF. Combining the CDR3 with reference TRBV5-1 and TRBJ2-2 gives the whole variable domain KAGVTQTPRYLIKTRGQQVTLSCSPISGHRSVSWYQQTPGQGLQFLFEYFSETQRNKGNFPGRFSGRQFSNSRSEMNVSTLELGDSALYLCASSLAGSGRRDGELFFGEGSRLTVL.

The rearrangement joins TRBV5-1 to TRBJ2-1; 11 bases are a match to TRBD2. V lost 3 bases, J lost 8 bases, and 10 bases stayed unmatched. The germline V gene has CDR1 SGHRS and CDR2 YFSETQ. This CDR3 spans 16 amino acids. As DNA, the CDR3 is TGCGCCAGCAGCTGGGGACTAGCGGAGACCCACCATGAGCAGTTCTTC. Translation: CASSWGLAETHHEQFF. Drawing the rest from reference TRBV5-1 and TRBJ2-1, the complete variable domain is KAGVTQTPRYLIKTRGQQVTLSCSPISGHRSVSWYQQTPGQGLQFLFEYFSETQRNKGNFPGRFSGRQFSNSRSEMNVSTLELGDSALYLCASSWGLAETHHEQFFGPGTRLTVL.

V and J are TRBV7-3 and TRBJ2-7; D remains ambiguous. CDR1 and CDR2 from the germline V gene are SGHTA and FQGTGA. Between the trimmed V and J ends, which lost 5 bases and 9 bases, there was a span of 17 bases. The CDR3 is made up of 13 amino acids. The CDR3 loop is CASSPQYGVGQYF. CDR3 nucleotides: TGTGCCAGCAGCCCCCAGTACGGAGTTGGGCAGTACTTC. Full variable domain (missing parts from reference TRBV7-3 and TRBJ2-7): GAGVSQTPSNKVTEKGKYVELRCDPISGHTALYWYRQSLGQGPEFLIYFQGTGAADDSGLPNDRFFAVRPEGSVSTLKIQRTERGDSAVYLCASSPQYGVGQYFGPGTRLTVT.

The chain uses TRBV5-1 and TRBJ1-5; D perhaps matches TRBD1 (5 bases). Trimming stripped 3 bases from V and 5 bases from J, with 15 bases between. Germline V gene sequence: CDR1 SGHRS, CDR2 YFSETQ. CDR3 size: 15 residues. CDR3 sequence reads: CASSWGGGTDQPQHF. The CDR3 DNA sequence: TGCGCCAGCAGCTGGGGTGGAGGGACCGATCAGCCCCAGCATTTT.

This sequence joins TRBV28 and TRBJ1-1, with D possibly being TRBD1 (5 bases). The CDR3 runs to 14 residues. Germline CDR1 is MDHEN and CDR2 is SYDVKM. The V end was cut by 3 bases, the J end by 4 bases, with 12 bases between. As DNA, the CDR3 is TGTGCCAGCAGTTTCGGGGCCAGATTCACTGAAGCTTTCTTT. Translating gives CASSFGARFTEAFF.

The chain employs TRBV28 and TRBJ2-7; the D gene is possibly TRBD2 (5 bases). Trimming cost V 11 bases and J 2 bases, with 16 bases left between them. In germline, CDR1 is MDHEN, CDR2 SYDVKM. The CDR3 sequence is 13 residues long. The CDR3 DNA reads as TGTGCCTCCCACCCACCCGGGACCTACGAGCAGTACTTC. Protein product: CASHPPGTYEQYF.

The chain recombines TRBV27 with TRBJ1-3, with D unresolved. V lost 5 bases, J lost 3 bases, and 14 bases lay in between. CDR1 MNHEY and CDR2 SMNVEV come from the germline V gene (reference sequence). CDR3 length: 15 amino acids. CDR3 in DNA: TGTGCCAGCAGTCAACGTAGGGTCGTTGGAAACACCATATATTTT. It is translated as CASSQRRVVGNTIYF.

The chain employs TRBV6-5 and TRBJ2-2; D unclear. Germline assignment: CDR1 MNHEY and CDR2 SVGAGI. The CDR3 runs 15 residues. The V end lost 2 bases, the J end lost 1 base, and 8 bases lay between the germline ends. CDR3 bases: TGTGCCAGCAGTTACACGGGCCAGAACACCGGGGAGCTGTTTTTT. Its protein product is CASSYTGQNTGELFF.

This clone was counted once. V gene TRBV6-5 combines with J gene TRBJ2-1; 10 nucleotides line up with TRBD2. CDR3 length: 14 residues. Germline trimming cut 5 bases from V and 6 bases from J; bases unmatched to any gene: 4. Germline lookup yields CDR1 MNHEY and CDR2 SVGAGI. CDR3 coding DNA: TGTGCCAGCAGTCCGACTAGCGGGTCCAATGAGCAGTTCTTC. As protein: CASSPTSGSNEQFF.

The chain couples TRBV5-1 to TRBJ2-5; D is undetermined. The CDR3 extends over 15 amino acids. CDR1 and CDR2 from the germline V gene are SGHRS and YFSETQ. V gave up 4 bases and J gave up 1 base, with 14 bases separating them. The CDR3 bases are TGCGCCAGCAGCGCCAACCTAGGAGCCCAAGAGACCCAGTACTTC. It encodes CASSANLGAQETQYF.

This chain uses TRBV6-1 with TRBJ2-7, with TRBD2 matching 12 bases. The junction had 3 bases not matched to a gene; V was cut back by 5 bases and J by 4 bases. The CDR3 is 14 residues long. CDR1 is MNHNS and CDR2 is SASEGT in the germline V gene. The CDR3 loop reads CASSPGTSGYEQYF. In DNA form, the CDR3 reads TGTGCCAGCAGTCCCGGGACTAGCGGGTACGAGCAGTACTTC.

This sequence joins TRBV10-1 and TRBJ2-7; D remains unclear. The CDR3 length is 14 residues. The germline V gene has CDR1 WNHNN and CDR2 SYGVQD (reference sequence). Trimming removed 0 bases from V and 3 bases from J, with 9 bases in between. The CDR3 spells CASSESRTRYEQYF. CDR3 DNA: TGCGCCAGCAGTGAGTCGCGTACCCGCTACGAGCAGTACTTC.

The V gene is TRBV2, the J gene TRBJ1-1, with 7 bases fitting TRBD1. Germline CDR1 is SNHLY and CDR2 is FYNNEI. The CDR3 is 15 amino acids. Unmatched junction bases numbered 9, after V lost 5 bases and J lost 3 bases. The DNA for the CDR3 is TGTGCCAGCAGTTCATACAGGGGTCTTTACACTGAAGCTTTCTTT. This sequence encodes CASSSYRGLYTEAFF.

The CDR3, as DNA: TGCGCCAGCAGCCACCCCCCGGGACATTCGAACACTGAAGCTTTCTTT. Its protein is CASSHPPGHSNTEAFF. V and J are TRBV4-1 and TRBJ1-1, with D possibly being TRBD1 (6 bases). Trimming removed 3 bases at V and 1 base at J, with 15 bases between. Per germline, CDR1 MGHRA and CDR2 YSYEKL. The CDR3 sequence is 16 residues long.